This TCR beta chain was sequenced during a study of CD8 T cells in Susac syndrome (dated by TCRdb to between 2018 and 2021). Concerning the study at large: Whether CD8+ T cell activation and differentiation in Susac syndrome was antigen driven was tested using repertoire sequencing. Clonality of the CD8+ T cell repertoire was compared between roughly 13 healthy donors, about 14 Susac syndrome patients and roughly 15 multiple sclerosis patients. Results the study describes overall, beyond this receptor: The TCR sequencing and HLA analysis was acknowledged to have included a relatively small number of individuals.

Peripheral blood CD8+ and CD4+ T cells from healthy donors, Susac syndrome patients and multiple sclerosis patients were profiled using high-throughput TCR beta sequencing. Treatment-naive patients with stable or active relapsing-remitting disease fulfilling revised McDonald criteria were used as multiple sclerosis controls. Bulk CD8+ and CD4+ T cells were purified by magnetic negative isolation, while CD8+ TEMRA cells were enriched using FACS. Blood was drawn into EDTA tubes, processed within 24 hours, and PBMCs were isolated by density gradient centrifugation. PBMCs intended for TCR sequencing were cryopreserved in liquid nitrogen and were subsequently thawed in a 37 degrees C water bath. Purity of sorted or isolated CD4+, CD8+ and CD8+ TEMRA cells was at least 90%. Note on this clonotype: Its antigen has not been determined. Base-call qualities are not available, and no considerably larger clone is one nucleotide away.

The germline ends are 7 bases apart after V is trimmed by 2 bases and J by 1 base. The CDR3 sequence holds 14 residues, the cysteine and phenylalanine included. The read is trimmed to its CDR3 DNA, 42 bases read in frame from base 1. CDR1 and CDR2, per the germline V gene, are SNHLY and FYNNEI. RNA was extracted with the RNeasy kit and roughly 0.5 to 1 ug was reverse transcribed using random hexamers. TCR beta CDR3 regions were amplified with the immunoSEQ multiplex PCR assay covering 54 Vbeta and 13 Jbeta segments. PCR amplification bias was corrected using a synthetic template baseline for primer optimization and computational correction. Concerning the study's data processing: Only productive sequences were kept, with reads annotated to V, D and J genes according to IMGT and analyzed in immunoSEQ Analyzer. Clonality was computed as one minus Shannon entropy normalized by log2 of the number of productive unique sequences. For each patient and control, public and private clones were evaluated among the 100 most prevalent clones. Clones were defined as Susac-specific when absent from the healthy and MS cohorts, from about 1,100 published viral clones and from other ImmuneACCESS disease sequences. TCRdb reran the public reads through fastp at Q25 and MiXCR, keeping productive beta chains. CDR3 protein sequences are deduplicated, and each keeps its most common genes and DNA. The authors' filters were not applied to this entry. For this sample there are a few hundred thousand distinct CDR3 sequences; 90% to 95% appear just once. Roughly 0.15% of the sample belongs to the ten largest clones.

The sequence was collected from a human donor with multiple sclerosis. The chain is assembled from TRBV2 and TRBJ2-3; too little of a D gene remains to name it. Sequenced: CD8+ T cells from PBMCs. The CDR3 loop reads CASSERPGTDTQYF. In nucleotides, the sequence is TGTGCCAGCAGTGAACGCCCGGGCACAGATACGCAGTATTTT. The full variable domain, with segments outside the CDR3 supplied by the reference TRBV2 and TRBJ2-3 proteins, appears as EPEVTQTPSHQVTQMGQEVILRCVPISNHLYFYWYRQILGQKVEFLVSFYNNEISEKSEIFDDQFSVERPDGSNFTLKIRSTKLEDSAMYFCASSERPGTDTQYFGPGTRLTVL.